The present TCR beta chain was sequenced within a study of blood T cell repertoires in COVID-19. Study-wide context: The United States, Italy and Spain supplied acute and convalescent COVID-19 samples.

The CDR3 length is 16 residues. Germline V gene lookup returns CDR1 LGHDT and CDR2 YNNKEL (reference sequence). V was pared by 4 bases and J by 2 bases, with 5 bases of the junction left unmatched. Repertoires were generated with immunoSEQ multiplex PCR, while TCRdb's copy carries only in-frame clones and drops some. The sample holds over 150,000 clones; 80% to 85% are singletons and the top ten take roughly a tenth. The chain couples TRBV3-1 (or the pseudogene TRBV3-2) to TRBJ2-7; 13 bases are shared with TRBD2. The TCR was taken from a man aged 65 to 79 with active or convalescent COVID-19. The material sequenced was peripheral blood. This CDR3 reads CASSPETSGRPYEQYF. CDR3 DNA: TGTGCCAGCAGCCCAGAGACTAGCGGGAGGCCCTACGAGCAGTACTTC.